This note documents a single TCR beta chain sequence. There is no known antigen for this receptor. Base qualities are missing; no much larger clone stands one base away. The cohort consisted of 600 or so healthy bone marrow donors. All cohort members were sampled while nominally healthy, although unrecorded immune exposures were likely present. The donor was CMV seropositive and belonged to the group of about 290 seropositive cohort members. Every donor gave a peripheral blood sample, and the peripheral blood mononuclear cells from that sample were used for TCR beta sequencing. The Qiagen DNeasy Blood Extraction Kit was used to extract genomic DNA from the blood cell samples. This sample is part of a study of cytomegalovirus exposure and HLA in healthy donors (dated by TCRdb to 2015 to 2018). General notes on the study: According to an earlier analysis of 550 to 750 of the donors, some 180 million T cells yielded approximately 120 million unique TCR beta sequences and less than 300 Gb of sequence data. All discovery cohort repertoires had been generated using a single sequencing platform. The genetic ancestry cluster associated with self-reported Caucasian donors included 65% to 90% of the roughly 400 genotyped donors. To predict cytomegalovirus infection status, the study combined high-throughput TCR immunosequencing, statistical association of individual TCRs with disease status, and machine learning. In the later analysis, no new phenotypic data were used to find candidate immune exposures; instead, reliance was placed on TCR beta sequences and their occurrence across donors. Donor age, sex, ethnicity and CMV serostatus were compiled alongside the repertoire data. About five DR-DQ haplotypes were treated as single units for association and clustering because of strong linkage in the cohort. In addition to the first cohort of around 670 subjects, a separate validation cohort of approximately 110 different subjects was used. An earlier analysis of about 600 of the donors used high-throughput TCR beta sequencing to judge whether each TCR beta V gene segment behaved as functional or pseudogenic. The study aimed to test whether cataloging public T cell receptors could reveal signatures of past pathogen exposure. Roughly 300 gigabases of sequencing data and roughly 80 million unique TCR sequences made up an early release that covered roughly 670 HLA-typed donors. A later analysis re-examined previously published TCR beta repertoires from more than 600 donors and added high-resolution HLA genotyping to investigate patterns of TCR occurrence. The study profiled the T cell repertoires of 550 to 700 subjects by immunosequencing and related them to cytomegalovirus serostatus. HLA typing included class I and class II loci at four-digit resolution. Typing coverage varied by locus: about 620-640 donors for A, B, C, DRB1 and DQB1; roughly 510 for DQA1; about 570 for DPA1; 400 to 480 for DPB1. A later genetic analysis used genome-wide SNP genotypes for about 60% of the roughly 700 donors, treating that subset as a discovery cohort. On average, roughly 250,000 unique TCR beta nucleotide sequences were sequenced per donor among roughly 430 genotyped donors of the cohort, with roughly 18% of those sequences being non-productive. Study-level results and caveats: In a later analysis, TCR association rates were found to vary across HLA loci, with the most associated TCRs seen for DRB1 alleles and the fewest for HLA-C alleles. Compared with equally common non-associated chains, HLA-associated TCR beta chains in a later analysis were more clonally expanded and had lower generation probabilities. Because counts were too low, some 17 rarely observed V segments, including chromosome 9 orphons, were excluded from the earlier analysis of 587 of the donors. In vitro tests confirmed that three of the cytomegalovirus-associated TCR beta chains recognize cytomegalovirus antigens. An earlier analysis of 450 to 750 of the donors showed that most TCR beta V segments appeared in productive rearrangements either about 87% or about 30% of the time, which broadly matched IMGT annotations. Across donors, most TCR sequences were observed very rarely, whereas some public TCRs were present in many individuals. Some IMGT-functional V segments, including TRBV6-2 and TRBV6-3, could not be told apart with the 87-base-pair reads, so those segments were excluded. Roughly uniform sequencing depth across donors was assumed in presence/absence analyses, although this assumption may not hold. The only immune exposure information available for the cohort was CMV serostatus. Compared with the approximately 670-donor mean, donors in an Asian-associated ancestry cluster had fewer N-insertions in productive TCRs, according to a later genetic analysis. The classifier was reported to diagnose cytomegalovirus status with high specificity and sensitivity in both the original cohort and the validation cohort. Specific HLA alleles were associated with 15,000 to 20,000 TCR beta sequences at a false discovery rate of 0.05 in a later analysis. Correlated functional status among segregating V segments might reflect linkage disequilibrium, but an unknown experimental factor could not be ruled out. A further reported finding was that TCR beta sequences accurately predicted the HLA-A and HLA-B alleles for most subjects in the first cohort. A cluster of highly shared sequence variants was judged likely to represent a technical artifact of the sequencing pipeline. In the study, 164 TCR beta chains were listed as associated with cytomegalovirus. In a later analysis, several top co-occurrence clusters were reported to appear linked to parvovirus B19, influenza, CMV and Epstein-Barr virus. In a later genetic analysis, a missense DCLRE1C variant was associated with V-gene and J-gene trimming of TCR beta chains, and the association was replicated in an independent cohort. Only TCR beta chains were sequenced in this cohort, and the absence of alpha or paired-chain data limited detectable features. When HLA alleles, especially DR and DQ, strongly co-occurred, attributing TCR associations to individual alleles was difficult. The authors suggested that the approach could potentially be generalized to other disease states and immunological phenotypes. Because HLA typing was missing for some donors at each locus, association tests included only the typed subset. A later analysis found that most CMV-associated TCR beta chains appeared HLA-restricted, with HLA associations seemingly driven largely by CMV exposure.

Library method: the immunoSEQ multiplex PCR assay. The multiplex PCR relied on a mix of 60 forward primers for TCR Vbeta segments and 13 reverse primers for TCR Jbeta segments. Amplification of the CDR3 region of rearranged TCR beta genes was performed with a multiplex PCR assay on genomic DNA. The amplified TCR beta libraries were sequenced on the Illumina HiSeq System as 87-base-pair reads. On the study's bioinformatics: A later analysis counted tens of millions of unique TCR beta chains across the 550 to 700 repertoires, and 10 million to 11 million of these chains were shared by at least two donors. Raw reads were error-corrected and collapsed into unique sequences by a nearest-neighbor algorithm in which closely related sequences were merged to remove PCR and sequencing errors. To assign V, D and J gene segments, CDR3 sequences were aligned to IMGT reference sequences. For a sequence to be retained, at least a six-nucleotide match to both a V gene segment and a J gene segment was required. A rearrangement was called productive if the CDR3 had no stop codons and remained in frame with V and J, and every other rearrangement was called non-productive. Following IMGT convention, CDR3 was defined as the stretch from the second conserved V-encoded cysteine to the conserved J-encoded phenylalanine. The earlier analysis of approximately 500 of the donors excluded sequences that lacked an unambiguous match to a single V gene segment. In an earlier analysis of approximately 590 of the donors, a V segment was called functional when productive rearrangements were above 56.7%, and segregating when the standard deviation between donors exceeded 5%. A statistical classification framework was developed to diagnose cytomegalovirus status using the catalog of TCR beta chain sequences. A later analysis assigned V and J genes by comparing TCR nucleotide sequences with IMGT/GENE-DB human TR gene sequences. The TCRdist pipeline was used in a later analysis to assign CDR3 sequences and most-parsimonious VDJ recombination scenarios. In a later analysis, each TCR beta chain was defined by its CDR3 amino acid sequence together with its V-gene family, and reads lacking a unique V-gene family were excluded. To address suspected cross-contamination and a sequencing artifact, a later analysis removed 592 highly shared, low-generation-probability nucleotide sequences. A later analysis calculated a clonal expansion index for each public chain from normalized within-repertoire ranks of inferred template counts. Generation probabilities in a later analysis came from a VDJ recombination model fitted to out-of-frame rearrangements, and those results were checked against IGoR. Hypergeometric tests were used in a later analysis to score TCR-TCR, TCR-HLA and TCR-CMV co-occurrence, with a repertoire-size bias correction applied to the TCR pairs. In a later analysis, false discovery rates were estimated by permuting HLA or CMV assignments 20 times. In a later analysis, co-occurring TCRs were grouped using DBSCAN, and TCRdist sequence similarity was added for clustering within HLA-allele-positive subsets. Co-occurrence clustering excluded repertoires with fewer than 30,000 or more than 120,000 public chains, plus five with anomalous nucleotide sharing. The clones in this table, taken by TCRdb from immuneACCESS, are in-frame only. Not every clone is retained; where verified, under half of the shortfall comes from an unresolved V gene, and the cause of the rest is unknown. The V and J calls and clone size come from that table; D and trimming were worked out from the DNA. For this sample the table gives 130,000 to 150,000 clones, of which more than 60% were detected only once. Of the sample, 10% to 15% falls within the top ten clones.

The germline ends are 17 bases apart after V is trimmed by 3 bases and J by 3 bases. CDR3 length: 17 amino acids, cysteine to phenylalanine. Left in the record is the CDR3 DNA by itself, 51 bases read in frame from the first base. CDR1 SGHAT and CDR2 FQNNGV are derived from the germline V gene. This clonotype originated in a man aged 35 to 55 in good health and CMV-seropositive. Sequences were obtained from PBMCs. This chain is built from TRBV11-2 and TRBJ2-2; TRBD1 is possibly the D segment (6 matching bases). The CDR3 protein sequence reads: CASSFTLRGLDTGELFF. The nucleotide sequence is given as TGTGCCAGCAGCTTTACTTTAAGGGGGTTGGACACCGGGGAGCTGTTTTTT. With the portions outside the CDR3 filled from the reference TRBV11-2 and TRBJ2-2 genes, the complete variable region becomes EAGVAQSPRYKIIEKRQSVAFWCNPISGHATLYWYQQILGQGPKLLIQFQNNGVVDDSQLPKDRFSAERLKGVDSTLKIQPAKLEDSAVYLCASSFTLRGLDTGELFFGEGSRLTVL.